The clone carrying this T cell receptor (beta chain) appeared a single time. Trimming removed 1 base from V and 4 bases from J, with 14 bases in between. This CDR3 is built from 17 residues. The germline CDR1 and CDR2 sequences are LGHDT and YNNKEL (reference sequence). Produced via immunoSEQ multiplex PCR; TCRdb's table is partial and in-frame only. Here the sample spans some 350,000 clones, roughly 90% being singletons. This entry belongs to a study of blood T cell repertoires in COVID-19. Across the whole study: In each case, the material was cDNA or gDNA derived from T cells, B-cell-depleted T cells, or PBMCs.

This sequence joins TRBV3-1 (or the pseudogene TRBV3-2) and TRBJ2-6, with D perhaps matching TRBD2 (6 bases). The source of this sequence is a woman in her 30s with COVID-19, enrolled during active disease. Sample: peripheral blood. DNA of the CDR3: TGTGCCAGCAGCCAAGTCAGGGACTGGTCGGGGGCCAACGTCCTGACTTTC. Translating gives CASSQVRDWSGANVLTF.